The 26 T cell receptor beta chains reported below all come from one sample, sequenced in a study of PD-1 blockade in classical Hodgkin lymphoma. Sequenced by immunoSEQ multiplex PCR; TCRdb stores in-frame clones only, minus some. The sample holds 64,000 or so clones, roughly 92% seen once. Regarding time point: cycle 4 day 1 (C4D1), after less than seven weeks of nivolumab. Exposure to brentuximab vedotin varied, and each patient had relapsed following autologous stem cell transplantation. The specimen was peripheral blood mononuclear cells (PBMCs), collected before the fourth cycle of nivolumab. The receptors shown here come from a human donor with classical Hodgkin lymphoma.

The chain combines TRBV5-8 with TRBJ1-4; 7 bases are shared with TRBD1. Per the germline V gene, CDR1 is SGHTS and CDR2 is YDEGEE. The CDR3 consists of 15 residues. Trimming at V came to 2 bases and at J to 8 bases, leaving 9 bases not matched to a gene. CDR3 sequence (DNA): TGTGCCAGCAGCTTCACAGGGGCTATTAGGGAAAAACTGTTTTTT. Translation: CASSFTGAIREKLFF.

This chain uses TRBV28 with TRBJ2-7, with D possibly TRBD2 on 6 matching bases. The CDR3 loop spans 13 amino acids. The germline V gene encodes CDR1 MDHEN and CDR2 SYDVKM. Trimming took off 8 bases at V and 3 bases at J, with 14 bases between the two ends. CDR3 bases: TGTGCCAGCTGGAGGGACCATAGCTACGAGCAGTACTTC. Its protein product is CASWRDHSYEQYF.

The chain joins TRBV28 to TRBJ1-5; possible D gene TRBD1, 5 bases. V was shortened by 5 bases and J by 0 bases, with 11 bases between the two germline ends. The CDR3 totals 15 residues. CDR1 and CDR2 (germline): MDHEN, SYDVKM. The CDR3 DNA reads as TGTGCCAGCAGTCTGGGGGATTATAGCAATCAGCCCCAGCATTTT. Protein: CASSLGDYSNQPQHF.

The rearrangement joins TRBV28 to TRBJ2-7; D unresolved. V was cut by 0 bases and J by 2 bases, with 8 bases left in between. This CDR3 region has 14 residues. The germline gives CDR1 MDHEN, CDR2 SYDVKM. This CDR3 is CASSLWTNTYEQYF. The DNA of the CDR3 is TGTGCCAGCAGTTTATGGACGAACACCTACGAGCAGTACTTC.

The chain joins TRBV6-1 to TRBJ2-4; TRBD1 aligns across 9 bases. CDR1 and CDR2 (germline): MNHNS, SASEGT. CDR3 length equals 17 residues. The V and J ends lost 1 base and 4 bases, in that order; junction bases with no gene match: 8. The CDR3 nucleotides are TGTGCCAGCAGTGAAGTCTTTGTCGGGACAGGGAAAAACATTCAGTACTTC. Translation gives CASSEVFVGTGKNIQYF.

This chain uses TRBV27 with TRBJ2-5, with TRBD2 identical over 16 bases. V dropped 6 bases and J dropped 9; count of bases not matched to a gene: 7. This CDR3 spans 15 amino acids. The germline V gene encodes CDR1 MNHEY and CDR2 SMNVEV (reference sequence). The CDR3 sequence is CASRTGLAGGGAQYF. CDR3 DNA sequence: TGTGCCAGCAGGACGGGACTAGCGGGGGGGGGCGCCCAGTACTTC.

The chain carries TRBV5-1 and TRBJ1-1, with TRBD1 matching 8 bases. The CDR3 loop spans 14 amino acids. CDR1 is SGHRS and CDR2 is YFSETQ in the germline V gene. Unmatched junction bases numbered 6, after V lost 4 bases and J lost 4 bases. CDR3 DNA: TGCGCCAGCAGCCGAGCAGGGGGCTTCACTGAAGCTTTCTTT. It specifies CASSRAGGFTEAFF.

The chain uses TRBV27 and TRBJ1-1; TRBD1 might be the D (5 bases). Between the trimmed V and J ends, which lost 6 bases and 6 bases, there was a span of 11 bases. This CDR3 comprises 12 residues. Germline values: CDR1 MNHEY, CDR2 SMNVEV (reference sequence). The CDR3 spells CASRSMGAEAFF. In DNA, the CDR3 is TGTGCCAGCAGATCCATGGGGGCTGAAGCTTTCTTT.

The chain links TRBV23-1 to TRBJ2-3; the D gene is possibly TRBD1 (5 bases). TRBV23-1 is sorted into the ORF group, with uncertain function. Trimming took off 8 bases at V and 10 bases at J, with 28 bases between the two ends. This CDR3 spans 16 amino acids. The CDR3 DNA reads TGCGCCAGCGAACAGGTCCTGACCAAATGTTTTGCGGCGCAGTATTTT. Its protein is CASEQVLTKCFAAQYF.

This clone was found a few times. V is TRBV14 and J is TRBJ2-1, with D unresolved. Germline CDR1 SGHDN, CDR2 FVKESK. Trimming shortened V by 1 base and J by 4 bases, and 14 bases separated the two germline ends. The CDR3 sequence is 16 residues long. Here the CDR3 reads CASSQGGNPGYNEQFF. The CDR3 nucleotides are TGTGCCAGCAGCCAAGGGGGAAATCCAGGTTACAATGAGCAGTTCTTC.

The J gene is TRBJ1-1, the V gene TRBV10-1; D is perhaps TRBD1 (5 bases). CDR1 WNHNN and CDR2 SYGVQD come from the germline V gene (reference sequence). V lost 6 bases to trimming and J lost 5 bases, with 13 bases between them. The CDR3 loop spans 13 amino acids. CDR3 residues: CASSRDLGTEAFF. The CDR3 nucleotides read TGCGCCAGCAGCAGGGATCTGGGGACTGAAGCTTTCTTT.

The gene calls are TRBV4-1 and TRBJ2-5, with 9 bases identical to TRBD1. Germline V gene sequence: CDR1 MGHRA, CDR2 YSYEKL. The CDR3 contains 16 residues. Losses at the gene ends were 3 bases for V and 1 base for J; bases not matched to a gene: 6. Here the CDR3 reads CASSHRGQGPQETQYF. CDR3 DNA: TGCGCCAGCAGCCACCGGGGACAGGGTCCCCAAGAGACCCAGTACTTC.

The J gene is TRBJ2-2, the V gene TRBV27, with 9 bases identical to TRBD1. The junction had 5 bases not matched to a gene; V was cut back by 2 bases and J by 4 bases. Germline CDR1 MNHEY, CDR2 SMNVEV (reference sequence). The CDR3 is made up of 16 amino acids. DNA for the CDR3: TGTGCCAGCAGTTTACCCGACAGGGGGATCACCGGGGAGCTGTTTTTT. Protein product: CASSLPDRGITGELFF.

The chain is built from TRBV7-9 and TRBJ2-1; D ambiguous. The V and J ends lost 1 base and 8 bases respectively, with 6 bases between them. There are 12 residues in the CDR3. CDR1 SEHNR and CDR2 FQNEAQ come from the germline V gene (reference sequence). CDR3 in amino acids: CASSLETDEQFF. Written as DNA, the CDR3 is TGTGCCAGCAGCTTAGAGACGGATGAGCAGTTCTTC.

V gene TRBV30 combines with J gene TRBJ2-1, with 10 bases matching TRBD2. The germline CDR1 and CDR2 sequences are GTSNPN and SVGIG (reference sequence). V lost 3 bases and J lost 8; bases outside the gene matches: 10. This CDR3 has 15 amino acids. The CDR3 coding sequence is TGTGCCTGGAGGGATCTAGCGGGAGTCTATGATGAGCAGTTCTTC. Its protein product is CAWRDLAGVYDEQFF.

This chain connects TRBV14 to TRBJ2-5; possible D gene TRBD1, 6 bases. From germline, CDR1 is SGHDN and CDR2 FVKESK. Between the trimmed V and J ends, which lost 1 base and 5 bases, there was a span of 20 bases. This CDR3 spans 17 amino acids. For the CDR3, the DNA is TGTGCCAGCAGCCAAGCAAGGACAGTATCGGAATTGGAGACCCAGTACTTC. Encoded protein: CASSQARTVSELETQYF.

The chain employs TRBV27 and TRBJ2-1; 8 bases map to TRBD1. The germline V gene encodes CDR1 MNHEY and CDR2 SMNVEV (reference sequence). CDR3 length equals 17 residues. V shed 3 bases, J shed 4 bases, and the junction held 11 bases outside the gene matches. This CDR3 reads CASSFHLSGGKYNEQFF. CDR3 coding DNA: TGTGCCAGCAGTTTTCATCTGTCAGGGGGCAAGTACAATGAGCAGTTCTTC.

In DNA, the CDR3 is TGTGCCAGCAGCTTAGCGGGGTCAGATACGCAGTATTTT. Its translation is CASSLAGSDTQYF. The chain couples TRBV7-2 to TRBJ2-3, with D unclear. Germline CDR1 SGHTA, CDR2 FQGNSA. CDR3 length: 13 residues. V was clipped by 0 bases and J by 4 bases, with 5 bases between them.

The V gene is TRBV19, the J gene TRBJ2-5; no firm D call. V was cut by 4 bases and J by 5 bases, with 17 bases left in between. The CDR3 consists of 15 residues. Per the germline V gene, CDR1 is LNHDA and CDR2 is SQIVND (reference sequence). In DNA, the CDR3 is TGTGCCAGTAGTACCCGTCCTAGGTCCGCGGAGACCCAGTACTTC. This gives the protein CASSTRPRSAETQYF.

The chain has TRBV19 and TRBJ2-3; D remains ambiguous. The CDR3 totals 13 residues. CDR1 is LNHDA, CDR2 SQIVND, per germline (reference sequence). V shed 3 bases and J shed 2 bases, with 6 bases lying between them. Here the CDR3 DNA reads TGTGCCAGTAGTATGCAGTTCACAGATACGCAGTATTTT. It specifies CASSMQFTDTQYF.

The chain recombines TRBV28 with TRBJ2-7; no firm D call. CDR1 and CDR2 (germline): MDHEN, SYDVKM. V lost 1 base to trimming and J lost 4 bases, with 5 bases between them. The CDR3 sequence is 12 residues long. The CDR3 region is CASSLFAYEQYF. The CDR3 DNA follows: TGTGCCAGCAGTTTATTTGCTTACGAGCAGTACTTC.

The CDR3 DNA follows: TGTGCCAGCAGTGAATGGGACAGGGTACAGCCCCAGCATTTT. As protein: CASSEWDRVQPQHF. V gene TRBV2 combines with J gene TRBJ1-5; 9 bases map to TRBD1. The V gene's germline CDR1 is SNHLY and CDR2 FYNNEI. CDR3 length: 14 amino acids. V lost 2 bases, J lost 7 bases, and 3 bases stayed unmatched.

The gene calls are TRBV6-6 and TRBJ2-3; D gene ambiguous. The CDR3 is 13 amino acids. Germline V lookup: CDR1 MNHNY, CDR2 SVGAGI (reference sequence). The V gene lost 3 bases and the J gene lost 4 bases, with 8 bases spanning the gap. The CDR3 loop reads CASSYEISDTQYF. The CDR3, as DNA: TGTGCCAGCAGTTATGAAATTTCAGATACGCAGTATTTT.

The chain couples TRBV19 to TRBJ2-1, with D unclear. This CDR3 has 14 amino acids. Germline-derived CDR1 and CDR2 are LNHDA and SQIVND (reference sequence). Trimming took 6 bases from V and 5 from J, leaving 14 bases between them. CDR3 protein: CASREDLLDNEQFF. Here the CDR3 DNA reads TGTGCCAGTAGAGAGGACCTCCTGGACAATGAGCAGTTCTTC.

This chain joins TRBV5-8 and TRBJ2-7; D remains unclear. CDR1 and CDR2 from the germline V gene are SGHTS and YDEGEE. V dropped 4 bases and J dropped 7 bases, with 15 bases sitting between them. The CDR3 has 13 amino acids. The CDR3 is CASSPREIGEQYF. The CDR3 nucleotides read TGTGCCAGCAGCCCTCGAGAGATCGGGGAGCAGTACTTC.

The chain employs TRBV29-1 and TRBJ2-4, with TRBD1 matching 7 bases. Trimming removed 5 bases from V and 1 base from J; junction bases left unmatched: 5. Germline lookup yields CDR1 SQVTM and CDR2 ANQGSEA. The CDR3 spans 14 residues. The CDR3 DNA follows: TGCAGCGTTACTCTGACAGGGGCCAAAAACATTCAGTACTTC. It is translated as CSVTLTGAKNIQYF. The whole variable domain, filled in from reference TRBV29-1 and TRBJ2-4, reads SAVISQKPSRDICQRGTSLTIQCQVDSQVTMMFWYRQQPGQSLTLIATANQGSEATYESGFVIDKFPISRPNLTFSTLTVSNMSPEDSSIYLCSVTLTGAKNIQYFGAGTRLSVL.